The rows below give T cell receptor beta chains drawn from one sample of a study of shared clonotypes between healthy human individuals. The repertoire was sequenced with immunoSEQ multiplex PCR; TCRdb's copy has only in-frame clones and lacks some. This sample yields about 650,000 clones, of which roughly 95% are seen a single time; 0.095% to 0.12% belongs to the top ten. Sample: naive CD8+ T cells sorted from blood. The receptors come from a woman aged 25 to 39 in good health. Each CDR3 is given with its conserved first and last residue.

j_gene	v_gene	CDR3aa
TRBJ2-7	TRBV27	CASSPGASDPGPYEQYF
TRBJ2-5	TRBV2	CASSEVTGLETQYF
TRBJ1-3	TRBV6-5	CASSDRGAANTIYF
TRBJ2-7	TRBV19	CASSKGYEQYF
TRBJ2-7	TRBV9	CASNGGGEGEQYF
TRBJ2-2	TRBV7-8	CASSSDRDDTGELFF
TRBJ2-1	TRBV10-3	CAISELGGSQNEQFF
TRBJ2-1	TRBV9	CASSQIRDLDNEQFF
TRBJ2-5	TRBV29-1	CSVEGGAGDETQYF
TRBJ2-1	TRBV19	CASSILSGRAYNEQFF
TRBJ2-1	TRBV13	CASSLWALGLNEQFF
TRBJ2-7	TRBV6-1	CASRTGPRTGEQYF
TRBJ2-1	TRBV2	CARETGAMGEQFF
TRBJ2-5	TRBV13	CASSPRDYNQETQYF
TRBJ2-1	TRBV5-1	CASTYLSGSNEQFF
TRBJ2-3	TRBV28	CASNPLLADGTDTQYF
TRBJ2-2	TRBV10-1	CASSDPSGELFF
TRBJ2-2	TRBV11-2	CASSLVIGTGELFF
TRBJ2-7	TRBV7-6	CASSLLAGEAYEQYF
TRBJ2-1	TRBV27	CASSFLAGAEQFF
TRBJ2-3	TRBV7-9	CASSFTVDTQYF
TRBJ1-3	TRBV6-5	CASLAGTFYGNTIYF
TRBJ2-5	TRBV5-1	CASSDPGQGRLAQYF
TRBJ1-2	TRBV27	CASSSLTGRYTF
TRBJ2-7	TRBV5-5	CASSEDSPNFSYEQYF
TRBJ1-2	TRBV6-5	CASSDDRHGYTF
TRBJ2-7	TRBV5-1	CASSFDKAPTYEQYF
TRBJ2-7	TRBV7-9	CASSLTSGSSYEQYF
TRBJ2-1	TRBV28	CASSFPAGAYNEQFF
TRBJ2-5	TRBV7-9	CASSKRTGGLLEQYF
TRBJ2-7	TRBV27	CASSLIGTGVYEQYF
TRBJ2-2	TRBV28	CASSLVLAGVGTGELFF
TRBJ2-1	TRBV7-9	CASSSAYNEQFF
TRBJ2-3	TRBV2	CASSEAGGWGTDTQYF
TRBJ2-7	TRBV7-9	CASSSRGSYEQYF